One and the same sample provided the 8 T cell receptor beta chains below, sequenced in a study of T-cell memory formation after mild COVID-19. In TCRdb, the 5' RACE reads were re-called with MiXCR into one record per CDR3 protein. The sample carries 400,000 to 500,000 distinct CDR3 sequences, 15% to 20% recorded once. Source material: PBMCs or a T cell subset sorted from them (not recorded which). The receptors derive from an adult woman who had mild COVID-19 (a few samples of this study predate the infection). Cell type and time point are not known.

This clonotype appeared a few times. The chain uses TRBV28 and TRBJ1-2; 8 bases agree with TRBD1. Looked up from germline, CDR1 is MDHEN and CDR2 is SYDVKM. Trimming removed 6 bases from V and 8 bases from J; junction bases left unmatched: 11. CDR3 length: 14 residues. This CDR3 reads CASSSSGQGLGYTF. The CDR3 bases are TGTGCCAGCAGCTCGTCCGGACAGGGCTTAGGCTACACCTTC.

This clonotype has only a few counts. The chain uses TRBV11-2 and TRBJ1-1, with unresolved D. The V end lost 1 base, the J end lost 6 bases, and 9 bases lay between the germline ends. Germline V lookup: CDR1 SGHAT, CDR2 FQNNGV. The CDR3 is 13 residues long. DNA of the CDR3: TGTGCCAGCAGCTTAGTTGTGGGCCCTGAAGCTTTCTTT. Protein sequence: CASSLVVGPEAFF.

V usage is TRBV24-1 and J usage is TRBJ1-1; weak D call: TRBD1 (6 bases). Per germline, CDR1 KGHDR and CDR2 SFDVKD. The V gene lost 2 bases and the J gene lost 8 bases, with 11 bases spanning the gap. The CDR3 has 13 amino acids. The CDR3 DNA sequence: TGTGCCACCAGTGATTCTTTGGGGACAGAAGCTTTCTTT. Translating it yields CATSDSLGTEAFF.

This clonotype was counted only a few times. This chain joins TRBV30 and TRBJ2-6; possibly TRBD2 for D (5 bases). Trimming left V 4 bases short and J 3 bases short, with 7 bases between. CDR1 is GTSNPN and CDR2 is SVGIG in the germline V gene (reference sequence). CDR3 length equals 13 residues. For the CDR3, the DNA is TGTGCCTGGACCGGACTTGGGGCCAACGTCCTGACTTTC. Protein sequence: CAWTGLGANVLTF.

There are a few counts of this clonotype. This sequence joins TRBV3-1 and TRBJ1-1; D not resolved. Trimming took 0 bases from V and 5 from J, leaving 7 bases between them. Germline lookup yields CDR1 LGHDT and CDR2 YNNKEL (reference sequence). The CDR3 length is 13 residues. CDR3 in amino acids: CASSQDIRTEAFF. DNA for the CDR3: TGTGCCAGCAGCCAAGATATAAGGACTGAAGCTTTCTTT. The whole variable domain, remainder taken from reference TRBV3-1 and TRBJ1-1, is DTAVSQTPKYLVTQMGNDKSIKCEQNLGHDTMYWYKQDSKKFLKIMFSYNNKELIINETVPNRFSPKSPDKAHLNLHINSLELGDSAVYFCASSQDIRTEAFFGQGTRLTVV.

The chain links TRBV7-8 to TRBJ1-5; maybe TRBD1 (5 bases). V was cut by 4 bases and J by 4 bases, with 14 bases left in between. The V gene's germline CDR1 is SGHVS and CDR2 FQNEAQ. CDR3 length equals 15 residues. The CDR3 bases are TGTGCCAGCAGCTCGGGGCCAGGGCCGAATCAGCCCCAGCATTTT. This translates into CASSSGPGPNQPQHF.

This clonotype was detected once. V gene TRBV2 combines with J gene TRBJ2-5; 11 bases are shared with TRBD1. The CDR3 has 14 amino acids. The germline V gene encodes CDR1 SNHLY and CDR2 FYNNEI. With 6 bases clipped from V and 5 bases from J, the junction kept 5 bases outside the gene matches. CDR3 amino acids: CASSWTGGGETQYF. CDR3 nucleotides: TGTGCCAGCAGCTGGACAGGGGGCGGGGAGACCCAGTACTTC.

This clonotype occurred a few times. J is TRBJ2-5 and V is TRBV25-1; D perhaps matches TRBD2 (5 bases). This CDR3 is 12 amino acids long. Trimming cost V 1 base and J 7 bases, with 7 bases left between them. The germline V gene has CDR1 MGHDK and CDR2 SYGVNS. The CDR3 spells CASSESGGTQYF. The CDR3 DNA reads TGTGCCAGCAGTGAATCCGGAGGGACCCAGTACTTC. Looking up the rest from reference TRBV25-1 and TRBJ2-5 gives the full variable domain: EADIYQTPRYLVIGTGKKITLECSQTMGHDKMYWYQQDPGMELHLIHYSYGVNSTEKGDLSSESTVSRIRTEHFPLTLESARPSHTSQYLCASSESGGTQYFGPGTRLLVL.